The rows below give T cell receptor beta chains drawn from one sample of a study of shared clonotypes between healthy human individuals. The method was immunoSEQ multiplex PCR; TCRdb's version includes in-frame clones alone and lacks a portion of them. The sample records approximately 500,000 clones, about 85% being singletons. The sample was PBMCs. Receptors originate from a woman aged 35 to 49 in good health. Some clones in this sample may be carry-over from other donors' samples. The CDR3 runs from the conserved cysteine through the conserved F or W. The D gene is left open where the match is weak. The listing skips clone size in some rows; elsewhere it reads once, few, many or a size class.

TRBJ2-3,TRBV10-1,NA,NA,CASSESRQGTDTQYF,TGCGCCAGCAGTGAGTCCAGGCAGGGGACAGATACGCAGTATTTT
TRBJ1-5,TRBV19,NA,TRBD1,CAARGQLTNQPQHF,TGTGCCGCTAGGGGACAGTTAACAAATCAGCCCCAGCATTTT
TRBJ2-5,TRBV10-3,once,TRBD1,CAISDPAGGWETQYF,TGTGCCATCAGTGACCCCGCAGGGGGCTGGGAGACCCAGTACTTC
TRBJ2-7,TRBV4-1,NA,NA,CASSQSGYTGSYEQYF,TGCGCCAGCAGCCAGTCGGGGTATACGGGTTCCTACGAGCAGTACTTC
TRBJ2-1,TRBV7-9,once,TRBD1,CASSFRDRVSEQFF,TGTGCCAGCAGCTTCCGGGACAGGGTGAGTGAGCAGTTCTTC
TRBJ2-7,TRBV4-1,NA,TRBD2,CASSHPGLAVSSQYF,TGCGCCAGCAGCCATCCGGGACTAGCGGTTTCATCGCAGTACTTC
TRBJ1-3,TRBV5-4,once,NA,CASREGGRGPSGNTIYF,TGTGCCAGCAGGGAGGGGGGACGGGGACCCTCTGGAAACACCATATATTTT
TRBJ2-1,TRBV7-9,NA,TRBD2,CASSLVGEGPRNEQFF,TGTGCCAGCAGCTTAGTGGGGGAGGGCCCGCGCAATGAGCAGTTCTTC
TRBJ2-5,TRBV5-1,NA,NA,CASSLGAVQETQYF,TGCGCCAGCAGCTTGGGAGCGGTCCAAGAGACCCAGTACTTC
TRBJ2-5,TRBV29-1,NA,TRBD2,CSVAGGLETQYF,TGCAGCGTTGCCGGGGGGTTAGAGACCCAGTACTTC
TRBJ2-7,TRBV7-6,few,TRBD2,CASSLAHDSGKNEQYF,TGTGCCAGCAGCTTAGCGCATGATAGCGGGAAGAACGAGCAGTACTTC
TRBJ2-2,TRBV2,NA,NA,CASRFDRMNTGELFF,TGTGCCAGTAGGTTCGACAGAATGAACACCGGGGAGCTGTTTTTT
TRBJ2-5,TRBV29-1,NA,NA,CSVGRQETQYF,TGCAGCGTAGGTCGGCAAGAGACCCAGTACTTC
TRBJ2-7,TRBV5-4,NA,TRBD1,CASSLTAWSNGDREQYF,TGTGCCAGCAGCTTAACCGCCTGGTCCAACGGGGACAGGGAGCAGTACTTC
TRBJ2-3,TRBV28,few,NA,CASSFPGLFTDTQYF,TGTGCCAGCAGTTTCCCGGGACTGTTCACAGATACGCAGTATTTT
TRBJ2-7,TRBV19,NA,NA,CASSTTYEQYF,TGTGCCAGTAGTACTACCTACGAGCAGTACTTC
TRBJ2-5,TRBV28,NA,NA,CASGRETQYF,TGTGCCAGCGGGCGAGAGACCCAGTACTTC
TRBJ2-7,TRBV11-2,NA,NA,CASRFPGPTYEQYF,TGTGCCAGCAGGTTCCCGGGACCAACCTACGAGCAGTACTTC
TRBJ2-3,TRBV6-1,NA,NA,CASSEWNSADTQYF,TGTGCCAGCAGTGAATGGAACTCCGCAGATACGCAGTATTTT
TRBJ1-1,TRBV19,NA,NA,CASSILGRRNTEAFF,TGTGCCAGTAGTATTTTAGGGAGACGGAACACTGAAGCTTTCTTT